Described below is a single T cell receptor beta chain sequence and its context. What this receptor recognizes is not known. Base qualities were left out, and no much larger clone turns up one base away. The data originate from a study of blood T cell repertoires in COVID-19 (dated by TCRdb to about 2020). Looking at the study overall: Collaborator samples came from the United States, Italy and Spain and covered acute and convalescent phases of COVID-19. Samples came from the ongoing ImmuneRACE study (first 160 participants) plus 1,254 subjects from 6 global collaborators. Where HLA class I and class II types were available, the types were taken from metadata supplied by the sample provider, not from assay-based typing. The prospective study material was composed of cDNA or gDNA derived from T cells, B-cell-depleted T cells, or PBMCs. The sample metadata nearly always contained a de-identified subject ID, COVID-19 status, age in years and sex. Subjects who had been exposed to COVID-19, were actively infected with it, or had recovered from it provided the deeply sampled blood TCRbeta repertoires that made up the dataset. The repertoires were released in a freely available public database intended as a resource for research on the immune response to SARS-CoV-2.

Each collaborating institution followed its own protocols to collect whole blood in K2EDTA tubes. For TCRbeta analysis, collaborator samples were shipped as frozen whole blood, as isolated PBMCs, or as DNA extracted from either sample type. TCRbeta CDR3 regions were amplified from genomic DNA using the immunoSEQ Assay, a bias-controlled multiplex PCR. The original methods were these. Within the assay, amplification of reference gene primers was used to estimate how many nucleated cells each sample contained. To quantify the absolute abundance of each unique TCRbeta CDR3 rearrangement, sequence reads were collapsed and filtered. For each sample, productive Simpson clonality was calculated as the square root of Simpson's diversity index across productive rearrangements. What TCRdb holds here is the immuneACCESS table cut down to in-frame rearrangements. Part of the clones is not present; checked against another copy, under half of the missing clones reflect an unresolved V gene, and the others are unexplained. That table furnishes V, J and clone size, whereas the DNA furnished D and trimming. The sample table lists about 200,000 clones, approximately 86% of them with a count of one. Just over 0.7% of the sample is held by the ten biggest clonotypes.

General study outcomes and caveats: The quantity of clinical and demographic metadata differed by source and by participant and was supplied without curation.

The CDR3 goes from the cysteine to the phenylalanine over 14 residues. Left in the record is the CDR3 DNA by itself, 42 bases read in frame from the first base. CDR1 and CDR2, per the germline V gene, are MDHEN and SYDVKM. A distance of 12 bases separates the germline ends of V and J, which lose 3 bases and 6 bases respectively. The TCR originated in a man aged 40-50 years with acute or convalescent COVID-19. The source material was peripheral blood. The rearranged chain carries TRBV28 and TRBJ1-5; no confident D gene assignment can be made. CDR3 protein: CASSLLAEPQPQHF. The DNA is TGTGCCAGCAGTTTGTTGGCGGAGCCTCAGCCCCAGCATTTT.